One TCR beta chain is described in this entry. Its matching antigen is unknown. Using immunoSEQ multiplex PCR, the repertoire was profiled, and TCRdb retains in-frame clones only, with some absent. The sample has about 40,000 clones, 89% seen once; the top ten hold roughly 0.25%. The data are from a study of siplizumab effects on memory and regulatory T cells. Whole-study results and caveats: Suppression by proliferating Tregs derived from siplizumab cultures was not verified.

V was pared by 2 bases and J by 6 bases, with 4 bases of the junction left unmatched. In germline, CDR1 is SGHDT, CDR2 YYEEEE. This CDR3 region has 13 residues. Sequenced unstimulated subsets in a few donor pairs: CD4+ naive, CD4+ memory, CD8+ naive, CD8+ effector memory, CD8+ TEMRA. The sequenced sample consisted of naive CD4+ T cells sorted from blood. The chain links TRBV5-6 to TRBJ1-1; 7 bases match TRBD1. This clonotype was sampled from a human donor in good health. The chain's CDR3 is CASSFDRVAEAFF. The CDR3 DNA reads TGTGCCAGCAGCTTTGACAGGGTCGCTGAAGCTTTCTTT.